The present entry profiles one T cell receptor beta chain with its context. The sample belongs to a study of T cell responses to AZD1222 COVID-19 vaccine. V was pared by 3 bases and J by 2 bases, with 12 bases between. This CDR3 region has 15 residues. Sequencing was performed with immunoSEQ multiplex PCR; in TCRdb, only in-frame clones are kept and a portion is missing. The sample lists about 120,000 clones, around 85% seen once, with 6.2% in the top ten. This TCR was recovered from an adult in good health. This chain links TRBV6-7 with TRBJ2-3; D ambiguous. TRBV6-7 carries the ORF label, with uncertain function. The sample in question was peripheral blood, obtained on day 0 of AZD1222 vaccination. This CDR3 is CASSYGSQDTDTQYF. As DNA, the CDR3 is TGTGCCAGCAGTTATGGGTCACAAGACACAGATACGCAGTATTTT.